This entry lists 16 T cell receptor beta chains sequenced from one sample in a study of T cell repertoires in aging, cancer and after chemotherapy. TCR beta rearrangements were amplified from peripheral blood genomic DNA. Multiplex touch-down PCR with TRB-A/B primers amplified rearranged V-D-J TRB sequences. TCRdb re-analysed the multiplex PCR reads in MiXCR, keeping a single row per CDR3 protein. The sample shows 2,000 or so distinct CDR3 sequences, roughly 21% of them seen only once. The sequenced material came from blood. These receptors came from a human donor with a solid tumor.

This clonotype was seen more than once but under ten times. This rearrangement joins TRBV27 to TRBJ1-6; D unresolved. CDR3 length: 15 residues. V was trimmed by 3 bases and J by 10 bases, leaving 16 bases between them. Germline V lookup: CDR1 MNHEY, CDR2 SMNVEV (reference sequence). This CDR3 reads CASSFITEQRSPLHF. The CDR3 DNA sequence: TGTGCCAGCAGTTTCATAACAGAGCAGAGGTCACCCCTCCACTTT.

This clonotype qualifies as medium-sized. This sequence joins TRBV6-2 or TRBV6-3 and TRBJ2-7; D might be TRBD1 or TRBD2, each matching 5 bases. V lost 0 bases and J 6 bases, leaving 6 bases between the germline ends. Germline loops: CDR1 MNHEY, CDR2 SVGEGT. The CDR3 length is 12 residues. The CDR3 DNA reads TGTGCCAGCAGTTACTCGAGGGGCGAGCAGTACTTC. It encodes CASSYSRGEQYF.

This clonotype ranks as medium-sized. This rearrangement joins TRBV30 to TRBJ1-2; D gene unclear. V was pared by 0 bases and J by 8 bases, with 7 bases between. Germline V CDR1 and CDR2: GTSNPN, SVGIG (reference sequence). The length of the CDR3 is 11 residues. As DNA, the CDR3 is TGTGCCTGGAGTGTATTCAGGGGCTACACCTTC. Translated, it gives CAWSVFRGYTF.

Comments on this clonotype: A single base separates this from a much larger clone, so it may be a read error. V and J are TRBV7-6 and TRBJ1-1; maybe TRBD1 (5 bases). Germline CDR1 is SGHVS and CDR2 is FNYEAQ. The CDR3 contains 18 residues. CDR3 DNA: TGTGCCAGAAGCTCCCCAAGCGGGTTAAAACCGAGGGACGCTGAAGCTTTCTTT. Protein product: CARSSPSGLKPRDAEAFF. Full variable domain (outside the CDR3, taken from reference TRBV7-6 and TRBJ1-1): GAGVSQSPRYKVTKRGQDVALRCDPISGHVSLYWYRQALGQGPEFLTYFNYEAQQDKSGLPNDRFSAERPEGSISTLTIQRTEQRDSAMYRCARSSPSGLKPRDAEAFFGQGTRLTVV.

The chain combines TRBV20-1 with TRBJ1-4; possibly TRBD1 for D (6 bases). The CDR3 contains 18 residues. The V gene lost 0 bases and the J gene lost 8 bases, with 25 bases spanning the gap. The germline V gene has CDR1 DFQATT and CDR2 SNEGSKA (reference sequence). The CDR3 protein is CSARDQSPPPSGVEKLFF. Here the CDR3 DNA reads TGCAGTGCTAGAGATCAATCCCCCCCCCCGTCAGGGGTCGAAAAACTGTTTTTT.

This clonotype is large. The chain joins TRBV6-4 to TRBJ2-2; possible D gene TRBD2, 6 bases. V shed 4 bases and J shed 7 bases, with 10 bases lying between them. The CDR3 totals 13 residues. Per the germline V gene, CDR1 is MRHNA and CDR2 is SNTAGT. The CDR3 region has the DNA TGTGCCAGCAGTGTACTAGCAAACGGGGAGCTGTTTTTT. This encodes CASSVLANGELFF.

Within the sample, this clonotype is medium-sized (0.01 to 0.1%). The genes are TRBV30 and TRBJ2-2, with a weak D call TRBD1 (6 bases). This CDR3 has 14 amino acids. Germline CDR1 and CDR2: GTSNPN and SVGIG (reference sequence). V was clipped by 3 bases and J by 4 bases, with 12 bases between them. This CDR3 is CAWSLQGFTGELFF. CDR3 DNA sequence: TGTGCCTGGAGCTTACAGGGTTTCACCGGGGAGCTGTTTTTT.

The rearrangement joins TRBV18 to TRBJ2-5; 7 bases agree with TRBD1. Losses at the gene ends were 8 bases for V and 5 bases for J; bases not matched to a gene: 11. The CDR3 has 14 amino acids. The germline CDR1 and CDR2 sequences are KGHSH and LQKENI. CDR3 bases: TGTGCCAGCAGACCAGACAGGGCCCTTGAGACCCAGTACTTC. This gives the protein CASRPDRALETQYF.

The sample holds a few counts of this clonotype. The V gene is TRBV28, the J gene TRBJ1-2; possible D gene TRBD1, 6 bases. The CDR3 is made up of 13 amino acids. Germline V gene data show CDR1 as MDHEN and CDR2 as SYDVKM. V was cut by 6 bases and J by 5 bases, with 13 bases left in between. CDR3 in amino acids: CASSPGQFYGYTF. For the CDR3, the DNA is TGTGCCAGCAGCCCTGGACAGTTTTATGGCTACACCTTC.

Sample share makes this clonotype medium-sized (0.01 to 0.1%). The genes are TRBV18 and TRBJ2-2; tentatively, D is TRBD1 (5 bases). The length of the CDR3 is 15 residues. Germline V gene sequence: CDR1 KGHSH, CDR2 LQKENI. V gave up 3 bases and J gave up 3 bases, with 11 bases separating them. DNA for the CDR3: TGTGCCAGCTCACCCCGACAGCTAGACACCGGGGAGCTGTTTTTT. The encoded protein is CASSPRQLDTGELFF.

The genes are TRBV19 and TRBJ2-2, with 11 bases that match TRBD1. The CDR3 sequence is 16 residues long. The V segment lost 1 base and the J segment 6 bases; nucleotides outside the gene matches: 4. In germline, CDR1 is LNHDA, CDR2 SQIVND (reference sequence). For the CDR3, the DNA is TGTGCCAGTAGTATAGCGCCGGGACAGGGGGCCGGGGAGCTGTTTTTT. It codes for CASSIAPGQGAGELFF.

Relative to its sample, this clonotype is large (0.1 to 1%). The V call is TRBV11-1, the J call TRBJ1-1, with a tentative D call TRBD1 (5 bases). The V and J ends lost 5 bases and 8 bases respectively, with 9 bases between them. Germline-derived CDR1 and CDR2 are SGHAT and FQDESV (reference sequence). CDR3 length equals 11 residues. DNA of the CDR3: TGTGCCAGCAGCCGACAGCTAGAAGCTTTCTTT. The encoded protein is CASSRQLEAFF.

By sample share, this clonotype is medium-sized. The CDR3 protein is CASSPTRLNYEQYF. CDR3 nucleotides: TGTGCCAGCTCCCCTACTCGATTAAACTACGAGCAGTACTTC. The V call is TRBV18, the J call TRBJ2-7; D gene uncertain. V lost 6 bases and J 3 bases, leaving 15 bases between the germline ends. The CDR3 loop spans 14 amino acids. The germline gives CDR1 KGHSH, CDR2 LQKENI.

By frequency in the sample, this clonotype is medium-sized. The gene calls are TRBV7-2 and TRBJ2-2; no clear D. Germline lookup yields CDR1 SGHTA and CDR2 FQGNSA. The CDR3 length is 12 residues. Trimming left V 5 bases short and J 5 bases short, with 6 bases between. In DNA form, the CDR3 reads TGTGCCAGCAGCCGTCTTACCGGGGAGCTGTTTTTT. This codes for CASSRLTGELFF.

By share, this clonotype counts as medium-sized (0.01 to 0.1%). Compared with germline, one end of the junction differs, possibly owing to a read error. This chain connects TRBV4-2 to TRBJ2-1; D is unclear. Germline loops: CDR1 LGHNA, CDR2 YNFKEQ. CDR3 length: 15 amino acids. CDR3 bases: TGCGCCAGCAGCCAAGAAGGAATTAGCTCGGGTGAGCAGTTCTTC. Amino acid sequence: CASSQEGISSGEQFF.

This clonotype is judged medium-sized. The chain recombines TRBV18 with TRBJ2-3, with TRBD1 matching over 8 bases. The germline CDR1 and CDR2 sequences are KGHSH and LQKENI. The CDR3 sequence is 15 residues long. The ends lost 3 bases at V and 2 bases at J; junction bases unmatched: 4. The CDR3 region is CASSPGQGNTDTQYF. The CDR3 nucleotides are TGTGCCAGCTCACCCGGACAGGGAAACACAGATACGCAGTATTTT.